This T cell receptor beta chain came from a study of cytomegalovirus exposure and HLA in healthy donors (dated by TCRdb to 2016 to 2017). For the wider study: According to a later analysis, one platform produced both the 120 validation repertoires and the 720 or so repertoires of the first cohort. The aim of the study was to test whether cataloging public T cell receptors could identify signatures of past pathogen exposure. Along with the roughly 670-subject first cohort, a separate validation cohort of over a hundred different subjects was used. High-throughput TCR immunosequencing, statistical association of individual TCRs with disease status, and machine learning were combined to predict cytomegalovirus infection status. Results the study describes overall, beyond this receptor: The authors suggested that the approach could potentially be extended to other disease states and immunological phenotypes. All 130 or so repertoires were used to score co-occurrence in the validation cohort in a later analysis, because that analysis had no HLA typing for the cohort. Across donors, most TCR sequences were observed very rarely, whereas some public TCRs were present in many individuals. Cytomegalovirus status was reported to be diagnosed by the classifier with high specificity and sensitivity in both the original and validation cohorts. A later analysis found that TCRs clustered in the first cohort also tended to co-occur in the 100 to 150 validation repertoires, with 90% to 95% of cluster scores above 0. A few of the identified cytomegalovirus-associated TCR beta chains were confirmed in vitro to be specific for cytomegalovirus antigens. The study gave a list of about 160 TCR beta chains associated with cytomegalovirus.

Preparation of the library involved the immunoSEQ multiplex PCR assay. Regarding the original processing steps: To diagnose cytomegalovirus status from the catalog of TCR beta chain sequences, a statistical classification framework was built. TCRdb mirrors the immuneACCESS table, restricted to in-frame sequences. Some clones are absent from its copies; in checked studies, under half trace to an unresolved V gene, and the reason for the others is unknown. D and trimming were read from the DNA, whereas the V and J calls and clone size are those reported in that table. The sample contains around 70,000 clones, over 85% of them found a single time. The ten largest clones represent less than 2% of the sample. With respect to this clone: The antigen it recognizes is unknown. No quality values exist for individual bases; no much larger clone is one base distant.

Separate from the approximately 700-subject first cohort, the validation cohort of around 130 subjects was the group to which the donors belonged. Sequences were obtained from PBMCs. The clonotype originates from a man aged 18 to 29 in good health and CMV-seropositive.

The CDR3 protein sequence reads: CASSLEKAAGVGTDTQYF. The DNA sequence is as follows: TGTGCCAGCAGCTTGGAAAAAGCCGCAGGCGTTGGCACAGATACGCAGTATTTT. In this chain, TRBV5-6 is recombined with TRBJ2-3, with no reliable assignment of the D segment. Taken from cysteine to phenylalanine, the CDR3 has 18 residues. Only CDR3 DNA is held: 54 bases, read in frame from base 1. CDR1 and CDR2 are drawn from the germline V gene: SGHDT, YYEEEE. V loses 0 bases, J loses 1 base, and the germline ends lie 18 bases apart.